This T cell receptor beta chain was obtained from a study of T cells after yellow fever vaccination. Production of TCR cDNA was by 5'RACE template switching, which also added a universal primer site and UMIs. MiXCR, run by TCRdb on the 5' RACE reads, gives a single entry per CDR3 protein. The sample shows 400,000 or so distinct CDR3 sequences, roughly 11% of them seen only once. Note on this clonotype: What it recognizes is unknown.

Germline lookup yields CDR1 SGHRS and CDR2 YFSETQ. Trimming took 4 bases from V and 0 from J, leaving 8 bases between them. The length of the CDR3 is 14 residues. Study conclusions and caveats: From the bulk population, abundant clonotypes could contaminate and appear within FACS-sorted repertoires.

The clonotype comes from a man younger than 35 who received the YFV17D yellow fever vaccine. The sequencing used PBMCs, collected on the day of the first yellow fever vaccination. The chain employs TRBV5-1 and TRBJ1-3; D not resolved. The DNA for the CDR3 is TGCGCCAGCAGCGAGACTGTCTCTGGAAACACCATATATTTT. Residues: CASSETVSGNTIYF.